This T cell receptor beta chain stems from a study of OX40 agonist ivuxolimab in advanced cancers. The J segment lost 5 bases and the V segment lost 4 bases, leaving 5 bases of the junction unmatched. The CDR3 loop spans 13 amino acids. Germline loops: CDR1 ENHRY, CDR2 SYGVKD. Libraries were prepared by immunoSEQ multiplex PCR; TCRdb keeps only in-frame clonotypes and omits some of them. The table shows roughly 70,000 clones, with roughly 80% occurring only once. V gene TRBV10-3 combines with J gene TRBJ2-7; TRBD1 matches 7 bases. The material sequenced was CD4+ or CD8+ T cells sorted from blood, taken in a trial of the OX40 agonist ivuxolimab. This TCR came from an adult with an advanced solid tumor such as melanoma, head and neck, liver or kidney cancer. DNA for the CDR3: TGTGCCATCAGTGGACAGGGTATCGACGAGCAGTACTTC. Protein: CAISGQGIDEQYF.